The clone carrying this T cell receptor beta chain was detected ten times or more. Its antigen is not known. V lost 0 bases to trimming and J lost 8 bases, with 19 bases between them. The CDR3 is 17 amino acids. The germline CDR1 and CDR2 sequences are LGHNA and YSLEER. The entirety of the isolated RNA underwent reverse transcription, so expressed TCRB transcripts were sequenced. Mean read depth for naive, central memory and regulatory T cell samples was around 3.8 million reads. Some clones are missing from TCRdb's copy, which holds only in-frame ones; the method was immunoSEQ multiplex PCR. Here the sample spans about 150,000 clones, approximately 8% being singletons. This sample was included in a study of beta chain features in type 1 diabetes. Study-level points and caveats: Patients with type 1 diabetes showed fewer VDJ junction insertions and more deletions. Moderate yet significant TCRB CDR3 shortening was seen in Type 1 diabetes patients in all four CD4+ subsets.

The sequenced sample consisted of central memory CD4+ T cells from blood. This receptor was taken from a man younger than 30 with type 1 diabetes. The chain combines TRBV4-3 with TRBJ1-4; D unclear. CDR3 loop: CASSQDGRRTMKEKLFF. CDR3 nucleotide sequence: TGCGCCAGCAGCCAAGACGGGAGACGGACCATGAAGGAAAAACTGTTTTTT.